This T cell receptor (beta chain) was obtained from a study of spatial heterogeneity in lung cancer. About the study: Each time, sequencing found more beta-chain sequences than alpha-chain sequences. Across tumor regions, counts of TCR transcripts showed a strong correlation with a T cell module score derived from matched bulk RNA-seq.

The CDR3 loop spans 15 amino acids. CDR1 and CDR2 from the germline V gene are SGHTA and FQGNSA. Germline trimming cut 1 base from V and 4 bases from J; bases unmatched to any gene: 4. This clonotype was counted only a few times. As yet, its antigen is unknown. Study observations and caveats: Mutation tallies in tumors tracked expanded intratumoral alpha and beta TCR counts.

Each CDR3 protein gets one entry after TCRdb re-called the 5' RACE reads with MiXCR. The profile covers fewer than 20,000 distinct CDR3 sequences, with about 7.5% appearing a single time and approximately 25% taken by the ten largest. Noted time point: sample taken at primary tumor resection. Donors were roughly 72 untreated early-stage non-small cell lung cancer patients. The chain joins TRBV7-2 to TRBJ2-1; 7 bases map to TRBD2. The clonotype originates from a male donor with early-stage non-small cell lung cancer. The sequences come from lung tumor tissue, collected at surgery. Here the CDR3 reads CASSLETGGYNEQFF. Written as DNA, the CDR3 is TGTGCCAGCAGCTTAGAAACGGGGGGTTACAATGAGCAGTTCTTC.